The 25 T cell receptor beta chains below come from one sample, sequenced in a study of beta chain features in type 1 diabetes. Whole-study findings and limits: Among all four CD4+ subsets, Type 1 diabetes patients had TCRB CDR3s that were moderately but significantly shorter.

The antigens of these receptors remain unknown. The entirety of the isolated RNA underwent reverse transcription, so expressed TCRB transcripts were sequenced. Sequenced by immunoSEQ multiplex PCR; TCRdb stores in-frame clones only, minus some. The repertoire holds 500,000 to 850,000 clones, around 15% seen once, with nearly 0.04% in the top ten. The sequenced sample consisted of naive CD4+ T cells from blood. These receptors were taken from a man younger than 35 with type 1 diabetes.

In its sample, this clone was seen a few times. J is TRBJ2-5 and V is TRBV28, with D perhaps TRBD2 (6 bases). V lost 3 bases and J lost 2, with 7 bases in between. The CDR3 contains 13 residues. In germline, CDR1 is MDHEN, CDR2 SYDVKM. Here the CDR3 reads CASSLGGQETQYF. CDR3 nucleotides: TGTGCCAGCAGTTTGGGGGGTCAAGAGACCCAGTACTTC.

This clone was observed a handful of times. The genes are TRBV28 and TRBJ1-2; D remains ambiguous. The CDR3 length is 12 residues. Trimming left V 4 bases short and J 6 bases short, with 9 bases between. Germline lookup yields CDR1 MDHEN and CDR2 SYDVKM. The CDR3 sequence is CASSYRPDGYTF. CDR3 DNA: TGTGCCAGCAGTTACCGACCGGATGGCTACACCTTC.

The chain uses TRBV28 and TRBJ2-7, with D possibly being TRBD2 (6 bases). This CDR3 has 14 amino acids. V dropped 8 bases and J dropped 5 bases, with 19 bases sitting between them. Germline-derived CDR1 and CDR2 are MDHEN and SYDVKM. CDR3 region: CASVAGTHFNEQYF. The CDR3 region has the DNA TGTGCCAGCGTGGCAGGGACTCACTTCAACGAGCAGTACTTC.

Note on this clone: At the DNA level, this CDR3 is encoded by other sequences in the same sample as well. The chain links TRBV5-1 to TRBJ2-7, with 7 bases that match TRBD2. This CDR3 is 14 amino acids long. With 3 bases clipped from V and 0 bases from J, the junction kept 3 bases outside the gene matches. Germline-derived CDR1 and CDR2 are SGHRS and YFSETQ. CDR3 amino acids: CASSSGGSSYEQYF. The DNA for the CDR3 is TGCGCCAGCAGCTCGGGAGGTAGCTCCTACGAGCAGTACTTC. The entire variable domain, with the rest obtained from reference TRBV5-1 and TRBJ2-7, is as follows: KAGVTQTPRYLIKTRGQQVTLSCSPISGHRSVSWYQQTPGQGLQFLFEYFSETQRNKGNFPGRFSGRQFSNSRSEMNVSTLELGDSALYLCASSSGGSSYEQYFGPGTRLTVT.

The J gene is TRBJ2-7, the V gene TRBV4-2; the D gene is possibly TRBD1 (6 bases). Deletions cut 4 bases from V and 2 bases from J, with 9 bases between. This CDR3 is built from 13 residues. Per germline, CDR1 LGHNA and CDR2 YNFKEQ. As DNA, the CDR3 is TGTGCCAGCAGCCTGGACAGAACCTACGAGCAGTACTTC. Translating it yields CASSLDRTYEQYF.

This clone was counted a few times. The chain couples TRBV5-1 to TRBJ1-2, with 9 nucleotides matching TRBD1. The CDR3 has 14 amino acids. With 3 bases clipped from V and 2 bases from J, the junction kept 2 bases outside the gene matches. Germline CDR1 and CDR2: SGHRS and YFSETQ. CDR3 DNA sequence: TGCGCCAGCAGCTCACAGGGGGCAAACTATGGCTACACCTTC. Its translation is CASSSQGANYGYTF.

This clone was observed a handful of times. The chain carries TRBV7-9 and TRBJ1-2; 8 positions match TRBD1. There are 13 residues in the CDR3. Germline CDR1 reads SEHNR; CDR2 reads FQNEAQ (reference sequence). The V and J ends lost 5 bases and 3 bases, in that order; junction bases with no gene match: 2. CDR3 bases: TGTGCCAGCAGCCCAGGGGGCGACTATGGCTACACCTTC. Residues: CASSPGGDYGYTF.

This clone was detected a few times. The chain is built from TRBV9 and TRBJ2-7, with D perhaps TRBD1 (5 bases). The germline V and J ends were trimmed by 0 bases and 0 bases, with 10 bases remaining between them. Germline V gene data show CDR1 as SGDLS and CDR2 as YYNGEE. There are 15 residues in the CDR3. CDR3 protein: CASSVEAGPSYEQYF. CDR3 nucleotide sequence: TGTGCCAGCAGCGTAGAGGCAGGGCCCTCCTACGAGCAGTACTTC.

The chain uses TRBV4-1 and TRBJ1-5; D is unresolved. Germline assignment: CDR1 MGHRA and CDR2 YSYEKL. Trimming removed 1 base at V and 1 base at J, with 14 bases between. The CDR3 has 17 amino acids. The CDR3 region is CASSQGPGRMSNQPQHF. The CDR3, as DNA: TGCGCCAGCAGCCAAGGTCCGGGGAGGATGAGCAATCAGCCCCAGCATTTT.

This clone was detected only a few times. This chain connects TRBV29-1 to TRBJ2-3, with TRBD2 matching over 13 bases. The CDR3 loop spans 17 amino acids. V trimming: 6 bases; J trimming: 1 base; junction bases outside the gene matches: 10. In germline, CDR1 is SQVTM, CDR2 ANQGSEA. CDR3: CSVQGTSGNVGTDTQYF. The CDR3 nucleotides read TGCAGCGTGCAGGGGACTAGCGGGAATGTCGGCACAGATACGCAGTATTTT.

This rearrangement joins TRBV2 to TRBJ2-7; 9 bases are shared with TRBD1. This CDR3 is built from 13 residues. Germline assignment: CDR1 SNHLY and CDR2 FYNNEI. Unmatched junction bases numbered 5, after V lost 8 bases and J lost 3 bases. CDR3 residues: CASAGTGNYEQYF. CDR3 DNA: TGTGCCAGCGCCGGGACAGGGAACTACGAGCAGTACTTC.

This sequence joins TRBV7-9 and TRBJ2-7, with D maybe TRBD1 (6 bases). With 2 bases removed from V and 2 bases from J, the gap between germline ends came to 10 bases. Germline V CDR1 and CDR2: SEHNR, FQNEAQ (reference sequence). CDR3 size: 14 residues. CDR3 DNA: TGTGCCAGCAGCTTACAGGCAGGGGCCTACGAGCAGTACTTC. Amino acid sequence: CASSLQAGAYEQYF.

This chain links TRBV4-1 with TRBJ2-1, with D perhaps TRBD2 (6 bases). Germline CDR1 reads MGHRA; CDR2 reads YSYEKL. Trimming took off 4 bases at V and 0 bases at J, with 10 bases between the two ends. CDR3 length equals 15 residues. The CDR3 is CASSLRTTSYNEQFF. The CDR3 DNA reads TGCGCCAGCAGCCTGCGGACTACCTCCTACAATGAGCAGTTCTTC.

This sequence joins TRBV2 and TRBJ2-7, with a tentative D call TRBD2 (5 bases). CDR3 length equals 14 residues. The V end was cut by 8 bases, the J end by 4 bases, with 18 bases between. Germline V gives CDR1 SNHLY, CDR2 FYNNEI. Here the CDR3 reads CASQPPLARYEQYF. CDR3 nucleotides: TGTGCCAGCCAACCCCCCCTAGCTAGATACGAGCAGTACTTC.

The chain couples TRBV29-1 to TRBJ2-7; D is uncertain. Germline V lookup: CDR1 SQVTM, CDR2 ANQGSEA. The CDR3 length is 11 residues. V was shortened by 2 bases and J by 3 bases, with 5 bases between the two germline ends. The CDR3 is CSVEYNYEQYF. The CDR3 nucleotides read TGCAGCGTTGAATATAACTACGAGCAGTACTTC.

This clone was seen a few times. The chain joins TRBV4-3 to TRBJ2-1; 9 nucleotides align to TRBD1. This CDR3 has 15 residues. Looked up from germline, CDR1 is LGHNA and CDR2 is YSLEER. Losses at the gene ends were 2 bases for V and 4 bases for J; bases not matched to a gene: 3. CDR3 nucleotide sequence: TGCGCCAGCAGCCAACCGGGACAGGGATACAATGAGCAGTTCTTC. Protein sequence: CASSQPGQGYNEQFF.

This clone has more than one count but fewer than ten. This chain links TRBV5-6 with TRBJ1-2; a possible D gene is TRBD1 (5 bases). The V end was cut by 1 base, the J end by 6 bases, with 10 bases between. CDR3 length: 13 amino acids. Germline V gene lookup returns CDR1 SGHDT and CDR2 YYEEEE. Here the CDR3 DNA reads TGTGCCAGCAGCTTGAGAGGAGGGGATGGCTACACCTTC. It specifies CASSLRGGDGYTF.

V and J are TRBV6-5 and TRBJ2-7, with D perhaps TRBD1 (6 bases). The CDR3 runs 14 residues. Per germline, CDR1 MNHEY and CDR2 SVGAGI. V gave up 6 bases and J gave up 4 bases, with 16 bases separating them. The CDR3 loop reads CASRSPGVSYEQYF. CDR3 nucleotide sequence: TGTGCCAGCAGATCCCCAGGGGTTTCATACGAGCAGTACTTC.

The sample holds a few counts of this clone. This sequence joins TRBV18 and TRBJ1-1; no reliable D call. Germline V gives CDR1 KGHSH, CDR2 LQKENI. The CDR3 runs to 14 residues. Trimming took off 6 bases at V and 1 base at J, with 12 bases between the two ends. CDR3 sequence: CASSFSAANTEAFF. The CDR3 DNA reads TGTGCCAGCTCCTTCTCAGCGGCGAACACTGAAGCTTTCTTT.

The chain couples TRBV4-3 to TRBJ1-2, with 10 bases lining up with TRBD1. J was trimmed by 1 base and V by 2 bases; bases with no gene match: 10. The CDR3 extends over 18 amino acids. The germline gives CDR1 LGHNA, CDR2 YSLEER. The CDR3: CASSQNLGQGTLNYGYTF. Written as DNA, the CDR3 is TGCGCCAGCAGCCAAAACTTGGGACAGGGGACCCTTAACTATGGCTACACCTTC.

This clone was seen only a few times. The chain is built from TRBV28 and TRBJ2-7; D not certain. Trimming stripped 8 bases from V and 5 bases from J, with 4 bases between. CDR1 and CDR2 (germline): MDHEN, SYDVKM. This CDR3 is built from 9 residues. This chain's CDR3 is CASQHEQYF. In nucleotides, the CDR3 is TGTGCCAGCCAACACGAGCAGTACTTC.

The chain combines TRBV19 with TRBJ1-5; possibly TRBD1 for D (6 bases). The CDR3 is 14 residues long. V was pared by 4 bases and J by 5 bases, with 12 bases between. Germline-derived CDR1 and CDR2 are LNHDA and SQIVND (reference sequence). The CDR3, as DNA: TGTGCCAGTAGTAGAGGCAGGGGCGATCAGCCCCAGCATTTT. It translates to CASSRGRGDQPQHF.

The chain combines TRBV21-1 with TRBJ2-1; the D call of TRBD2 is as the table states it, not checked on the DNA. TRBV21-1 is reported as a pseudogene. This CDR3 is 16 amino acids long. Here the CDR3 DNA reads TGTGCCAGCAGCTTTCACCGGGACTACCCCTACAATGAGCAGTTCTTC. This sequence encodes CASSFHRDYPYNEQFF.

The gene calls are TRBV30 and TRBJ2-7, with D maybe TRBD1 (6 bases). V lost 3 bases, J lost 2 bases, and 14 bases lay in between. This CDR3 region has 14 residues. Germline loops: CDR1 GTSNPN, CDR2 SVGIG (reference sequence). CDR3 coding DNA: TGTGCCTGGAGGGGACAATTGCGGCCCTACGAGCAGTACTTC. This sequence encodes CAWRGQLRPYEQYF.

The CDR3 region has the DNA TGCGCCAGCAGCCGAATAGGAGCGGGAGAAGAGACCCAGTACTTC. Translation gives CASSRIGAGEETQYF. The chain recombines TRBV4-3 with TRBJ2-5; 8 nucleotides agree with TRBD2. This CDR3 contains 15 residues. The trim removed 4 bases at V and 3 bases at J, leaving 7 bases unmatched. CDR1 is LGHNA and CDR2 is YSLEER in the germline V gene.